This T cell receptor beta chain was sequenced for a study of T cells in Graves' hyperthyroidism and ophthalmopathy (dated by TCRdb to the late 2010s). Background for the entire study: Peripheral blood was collected at initial diagnosis, before any treatment. Thyroid tissue and blood T-cell repertoires from several Graves' hyperthyroidism patients were also compared in the study. The paper describes TCR Vbeta CDR3 sequencing of fewer than 150 peripheral blood samples, made up of about 41 ophthalmopathy patients, around 73 hyperthyroidism patients and 17 progressor patients. A discovery cohort of about 100 patients, 43 with Graves' ophthalmopathy and approximately 60 with stable Graves' hyperthyroidism, was used to find distinguishing TCR V-J signatures. After sampling, hyperthyroidism patients received methimazole starting at 30 mg daily, and ophthalmopathy patients received high-dose intravenous methylprednisolone. The approximately 98 discovery patients were randomly divided into training and test sets at a 7:3 ratio. An independent validation cohort of around 20 hyperthyroidism patients and some 15 patients who later progressed to ophthalmopathy tested prospective prediction of ophthalmopathy. What the research found in general, with its limitations: In validation, the model predicted progression to ophthalmopathy with approximately 71% sensitivity and roughly 75% specificity, a median of around six months before onset. No statistical method was used to fix the sample size in advance, and group allocation was not hidden from the investigators. A model built on a 13 V-J signature distinguished ophthalmopathy from stable hyperthyroidism, reaching about 88% sensitivity and 81.08% specificity in cross-validation and 80%/75% in testing. Most expanded thyroid clonotypes (frequency above 0.001) were also found in blood, which suggests that blood repertoires may mirror thyroid immune responses.

A patient counted as having stable Graves' hyperthyroidism if no progression to ophthalmopathy occurred over 18 months of follow-up. Hyperthyroidism patients were aged 18 to 65 years and newly diagnosed, with disease duration of less than 2 months. Exclusion was applied to patients with uncontrolled infections, other autoimmune diseases, pregnancy or lactation. Diagnoses relied on clinical symptoms, serum thyroxine and TRAb, thyroid ultrasound and orbital computed tomography. PBMCs were separated from roughly 10 ml of fresh peripheral blood using Ficoll-Paque density gradient centrifugation. Total RNA was extracted using Trizol reagent, and RNA quality was assessed on an Agilent 2100 Bioanalyzer. Points on this clonotype: Its antigen remains undetermined. Within one base of it there is no much larger clone, and no base qualities were kept.

Trimming at the junction amounts to 4 bases on V and 4 bases on J, and the germline ends lie 15 bases apart. Based on the germline V gene, the CDR1 and CDR2 sequences are SGDLS and YYNGEE. The CDR3 has 15 amino acids, counting the end cysteine and phenylalanine. The CDR3 DNA has 45 bases and is translated from base 1. TCR beta CDR3 regions were amplified from RNA transcripts. The TCR CDR3 was subjected to a first round of RT-PCR using the HTBI primer set and the Qiagen OneStep RT-PCR kit. Libraries were constructed in a second round of multiplex PCR, after which size selection and purification were performed. Libraries were sequenced paired-end with 100 bp reads on an Illumina HiSeq2000. The authors' analysis ran thus. Raw data were processed with SOAPnuke, discarding reads with adapters, uncalled bases, mean Phred below 15, or no exact constant-primer or identifier match. COPE v1.2.5 was used to merge high-quality paired reads, and clonotypes were defined as unique nucleotide sequences. MiTCR v1.1 was used to align clonotypes to the IMGT TRBV, TRBD and TRBJ reference segments. The analysis was restricted to V-J combinations with a frequency above 0.0001, which together covered 99% to 99.2% of the repertoires. The TCS score was defined as F50 (clonal expansion) divided by E x V (chaos), with BLOSUM62-based TCRdist calculated between CDR3 peptides within each V-J. Welch's t-statistics and random forest reduced approximately 520 V-J features to 10 to 15, which were used in a naive Bayes classifier (R e1071). TCRdb trimmed public reads at Q25 via fastp, called clones via MiXCR and kept in-frame beta chains. Rows with one shared CDR3 protein collapse into an entry with the most common genes and DNA. TCRdb assigned the V and J calls; the authors' analysis was not used. Across this sample there are 650,000 to 700,000 distinct CDR3 sequences, with about 18% seen only once. The top ten clones comprise 15% to 18% of the sample.

The rearranged segments are TRBV9 and TRBJ2-1; the D element could tentatively be TRBD1 or TRBD2, as 5 bases agree for each. Sequencing was done on a sample of blood. The receptor was isolated from a man in his forties or fifties with Graves' hyperthyroidism. For the CDR3, the sequence is CASSPPGTLYNEQFF. The sequenced DNA is TGTGCCAGCAGCCCCCCGGGGACCTTATACAATGAGCAGTTCTTC.